The T cell receptor beta chain under discussion was sequenced for a study of cytomegalovirus exposure and HLA in healthy donors. Overall study findings and caveats: Later analysis showed TCR association rates varying by HLA locus, highest for DRB1 and lowest for HLA-C. Sequencing depth across donors, presence/absence analyses assumed, was roughly uniform.

Amplification used 60 Vbeta primers and 13 Jbeta primers. Clones were sequenced by immunoSEQ multiplex PCR, and TCRdb holds only the in-frame ones, with some missing. The table lists roughly 260,000 clones, about 83% of them singletons. V was clipped by 6 bases and J by 7 bases; unmatched bases: 15. The CDR3 is made up of 16 amino acids. Germline V CDR1 and CDR2: MDHEN, SYDVKM. Note on this clone: Its antigen is not identified.

V gene TRBV28 combines with J gene TRBJ2-1; 7 nucleotides line up with TRBD2. Sequenced sample: PBMCs. The source of this sequence is a woman in her thirties or forties in good health and CMV-seropositive. The CDR3 region is CASRGPSGGLLNEQFF. CDR3 DNA: TGTGCCAGCAGGGGCCCCTCGGGAGGTTTGTTGAATGAGCAGTTCTTC.